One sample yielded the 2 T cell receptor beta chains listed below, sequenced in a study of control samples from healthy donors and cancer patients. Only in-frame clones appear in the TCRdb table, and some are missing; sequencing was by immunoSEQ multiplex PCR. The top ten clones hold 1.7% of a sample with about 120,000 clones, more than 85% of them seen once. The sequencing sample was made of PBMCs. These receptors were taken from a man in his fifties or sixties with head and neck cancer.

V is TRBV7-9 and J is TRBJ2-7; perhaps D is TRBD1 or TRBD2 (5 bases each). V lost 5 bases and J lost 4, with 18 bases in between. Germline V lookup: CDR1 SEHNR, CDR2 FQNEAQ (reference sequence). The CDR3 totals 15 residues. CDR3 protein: CASSPGAGKLYEQYF. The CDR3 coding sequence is TGTGCCAGCAGCCCCGGGGCAGGGAAATTATACGAGCAGTACTTC.

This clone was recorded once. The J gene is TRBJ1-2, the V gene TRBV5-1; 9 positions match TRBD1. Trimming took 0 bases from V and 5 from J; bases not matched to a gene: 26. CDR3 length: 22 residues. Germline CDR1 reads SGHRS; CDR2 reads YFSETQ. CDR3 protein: CASSLGGVAWSGQGLKWYGYTF. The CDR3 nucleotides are TGCGCCAGCAGCTTGGGAGGTGTTGCGTGGTCGGGACAGGGATTAAAGTGGTATGGCTACACCTTC.